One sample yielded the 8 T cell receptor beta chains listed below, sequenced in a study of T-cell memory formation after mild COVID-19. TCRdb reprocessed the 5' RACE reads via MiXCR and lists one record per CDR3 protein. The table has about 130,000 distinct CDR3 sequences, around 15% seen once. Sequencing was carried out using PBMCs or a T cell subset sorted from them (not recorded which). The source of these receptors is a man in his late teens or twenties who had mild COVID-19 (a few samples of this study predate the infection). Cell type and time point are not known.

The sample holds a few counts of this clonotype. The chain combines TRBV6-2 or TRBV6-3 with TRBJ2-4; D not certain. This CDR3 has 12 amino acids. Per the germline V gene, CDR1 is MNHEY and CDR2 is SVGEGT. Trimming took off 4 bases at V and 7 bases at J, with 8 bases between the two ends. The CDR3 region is CASSSLRNIQYF. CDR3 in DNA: TGTGCCAGCAGTTCCCTCCGGAACATTCAGTACTTC.

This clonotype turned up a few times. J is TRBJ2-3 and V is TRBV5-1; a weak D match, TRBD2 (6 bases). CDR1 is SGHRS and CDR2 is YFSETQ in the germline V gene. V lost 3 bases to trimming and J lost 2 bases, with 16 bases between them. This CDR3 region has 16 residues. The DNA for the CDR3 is TGCGCCAGCAGCTCAGCCCTTAGCGGAATCACAGATACGCAGTATTTT. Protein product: CASSSALSGITDTQYF.

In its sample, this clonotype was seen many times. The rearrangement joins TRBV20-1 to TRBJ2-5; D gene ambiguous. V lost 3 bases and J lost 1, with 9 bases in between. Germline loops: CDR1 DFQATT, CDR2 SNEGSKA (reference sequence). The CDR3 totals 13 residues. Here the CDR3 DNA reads TGCAGTGCTAGTTTGCCTGGCCAAGAGACCCAGTACTTC. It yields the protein CSASLPGQETQYF.

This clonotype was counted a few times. CDR3 DNA sequence: TGTGCCAGTAGTATTCAGGGGAGGACAGATACGCAGTATTTT. Amino acids: CASSIQGRTDTQYF. The rearrangement joins TRBV19 to TRBJ2-3; TRBD1 or TRBD2 may be the D gene (6 bases each). CDR1 is LNHDA, CDR2 SQIVND, per germline (reference sequence). CDR3 size: 14 residues. V dropped 3 bases and J dropped 3 bases, with 10 bases sitting between them.

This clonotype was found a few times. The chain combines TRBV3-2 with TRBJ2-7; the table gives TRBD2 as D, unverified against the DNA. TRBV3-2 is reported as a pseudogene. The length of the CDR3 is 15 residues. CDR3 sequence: CASSQDLRPPNEQYF. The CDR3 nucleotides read TGTGCCAGCAGCCAAGATCTGAGGCCCCCCAACGAGCAGTACTTC.

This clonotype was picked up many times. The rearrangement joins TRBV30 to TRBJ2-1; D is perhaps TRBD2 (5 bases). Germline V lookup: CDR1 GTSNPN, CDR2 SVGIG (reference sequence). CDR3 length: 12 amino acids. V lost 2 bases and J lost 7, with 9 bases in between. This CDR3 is CAWSPRGNEQFF. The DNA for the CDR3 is TGTGCCTGGAGTCCCCGGGGTAATGAGCAGTTCTTC. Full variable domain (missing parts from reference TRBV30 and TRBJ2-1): SQTIHQWPATLVQPVGSPLSLECTVEGTSNPNLYWYRQAAGRGLQLLFYSVGIGQISSEVPQNLSASRPQDRQFILSSKKLLLSDSGFYLCAWSPRGNEQFFGPGTRLTVL.

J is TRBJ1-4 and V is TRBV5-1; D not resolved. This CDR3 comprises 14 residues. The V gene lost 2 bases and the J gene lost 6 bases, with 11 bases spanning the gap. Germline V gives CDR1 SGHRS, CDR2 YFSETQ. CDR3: CASSLDIGDEKLFF. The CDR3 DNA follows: TGCGCCAGCAGCTTAGACATCGGGGATGAAAAACTGTTTTTT.

CDR3 bases: TGCGCCAGCAGCTCTATCGTCAGGGTGGAGACCCAGTACTTC. It encodes CASSSIVRVETQYF. The V call is TRBV4-1, the J call TRBJ2-5, with D tentatively TRBD1 (5 bases). V was shortened by 5 bases and J by 5 bases, with 15 bases between the two germline ends. Germline V lookup: CDR1 MGHRA, CDR2 YSYEKL. The CDR3 runs to 14 residues.